The rows below give T cell receptor beta chains drawn from one sample of a study of T cell repertoires in ileal Crohn's disease. Generated by immunoSEQ multiplex PCR, the TCRdb table keeps only in-frame clones and is missing some. The sample records approximately 29,000 clones, about 81% being singletons. Sequencing used ileal tissue. These receptors came from an adult with Crohn's disease. CDR3s include the opening cysteine and the closing phenylalanine or tryptophan. The order of the fields is V gene, clone size, D gene, J gene, CDR3 DNA, CDR3 protein. A D gene is named only where the DNA matches it firmly. Clone size is stated in some rows and not others, as once, few, many or a class when expanded.

TRBV7-2	-	TRBD2	TRBJ2-3	TGTGCCAGCAGCCCGGGGGGGGCCACAGATACGCAGTATTTT	CASSPGGATDTQYF
TRBV7-2	-	-	TRBJ2-5	TGTGCCAGCAGCTTCCCGAAGGGGGGGGGCCGAGAGACCCAGTACTTC	CASSFPKGGGRETQYF
TRBV14	-	-	TRBJ2-7	TGTGCCAGCAGCCAAGACCTCCTCTCCGAGCAGTACTTC	CASSQDLLSEQYF
TRBV4-2	once	TRBD2	TRBJ2-3	TGTGCCAGCAGCCAAGATACGGTCCCAGCGGGGGGCACAGATACGCAGTATTTT	CASSQDTVPAGGTDTQYF
TRBV7-2	once	TRBD1	TRBJ1-2	TGTGCCAGCAGCGACAAACCACAGGGGGGCTATGGCTACACCTTC	CASSDKPQGGYGYTF
TRBV5-1	-	TRBD2	TRBJ2-7	TGCGCCAGCAGCTTGGCCGGGGGGACCTACGAGCAGTACTTC	CASSLAGGTYEQYF
TRBV30	-	-	TRBJ2-5	TGTGCCTGGAGTGGCGGGACCCTGTGGGAGACCCAGTACTTC	CAWSGGTLWETQYF
TRBV4-2	few	TRBD2	TRBJ2-5	TGTGCCAGCAGCCAAGAGCTAGCGGGGGCAGAGACCCAGTACTTC	CASSQELAGAETQYF
TRBV4-2	-	TRBD2	TRBJ2-7	TGTGCCAGCAGCAAAGGGACTAGCGGCACCTACGGGCAGTACTTC	CASSKGTSGTYGQYF
TRBV4-1	-	-	TRBJ1-1	TGCGCCAGCAGTCCCCAGGAAGGGGAGAACACTGAAGCTTTCTTT	CASSPQEGENTEAFF
TRBV9	once	-	TRBJ2-3	TGTGCCAGCAGCGTCCTGGGGGCAATAGATACGCAGTATTTT	CASSVLGAIDTQYF
TRBV5-6	-	TRBD1	TRBJ2-7	TGTGCCAGCAGCTTGGGGGGGACAGGAGGCTACGAGCAGTACTTC	CASSLGGTGGYEQYF
TRBV29-1	few	TRBD1	TRBJ1-2	TGCAGCGCGAGGACAGGGGGCCACTATGGCTACACCTTC	CSARTGGHYGYTF
TRBV5-1	-	-	TRBJ1-1	TGCGCCAGCACCGAGGGAGGGAGCGTTATGAACACTGAAGCTTTCTTT	CASTEGGSVMNTEAFF
TRBV18	-	-	TRBJ1-1	TGTGCCAGCTCGCCCAGGATGCTGGACAATGGGCTCCCCGAAGCTTTCTTT	CASSPRMLDNGLPEAFF
TRBV23-1	-	-	TRBJ1-1	TGCGCCAGCAGTGGGCCGACAGAGACGAACACTGAAGCTTTCTTT	CASSGPTETNTEAFF
TRBV13	once	-	TRBJ2-5	TGTGCCAGCAGCATACTTTCCGACGTGGAGGGGGAGACCCAGTACTTC	CASSILSDVEGETQYF
TRBV30	-	-	TRBJ1-6	TGTGCCTGGGCGGACTTTCCAGGTTCACCCCTCCACTTT	CAWADFPGSPLHF
TRBV29-1	-	TRBD1	TRBJ1-1	TGCAGCGCCACTCCGGGACAGTATGAAGTGAACACTGAAGCTTTCTTT	CSATPGQYEVNTEAFF
TRBV6-1	-	-	TRBJ2-2	TGTGCCAGCAGTGTCCAATACACCGGGGAGCTGTTTTTT	CASSVQYTGELFF
TRBV19	-	-	TRBJ1-6	TGTGCCAGTAGTCTCGGGACTAGGGGTTCACCCCTCCACTTT	CASSLGTRGSPLHF
TRBV10-3	-	TRBD1	TRBJ2-7	TGTGCCATCAGTGGGACAGGGAACGAGCAGTACTTC	CAISGTGNEQYF
TRBV5-1	-	TRBD2	TRBJ2-5	TGCGCCAGCAGCGCCGGACTAGCGGGGGTCTACCAAGAGACCCAGTACTTC	CASSAGLAGVYQETQYF
TRBV5-6	-	TRBD1	TRBJ2-2	TGTGCCAGCAGCCAGTCAGGACAGGGTCTGGCCGGGGAGCTGTTTTTT	CASSQSGQGLAGELFF
TRBV6-5	-	-	TRBJ1-1	TGTGCCAGCAGGGGTCCAGGGAACGCGAACACTGAAGCTTTCTTT	CASRGPGNANTEAFF
TRBV30	-	TRBD2	TRBJ2-5	TGTGCCTGGAGCTTAGCGGGGGAGAGAGAGACCCAGTACTTC	CAWSLAGERETQYF
TRBV7-9	-	TRBD1	TRBJ1-1	TGTGCCAGCAGCTCTTTAGACCTACGACAGGGGGGTGCGGACACTGAAGCTTTCTTT	CASSSLDLRQGGADTEAFF
TRBV4-3	-	TRBD1	TRBJ1-2	TGCGCCAGCAGCCAAAGTTTCAAGGGACAGGGGGGCTATGGCTACACCTTC	CASSQSFKGQGGYGYTF
TRBV27	-	-	TRBJ1-2	TGTGCCAGCAGTTTATCGGGGCAGGGGTGGAATGGCTACACCTTC	CASSLSGQGWNGYTF
TRBV7-9	-	-	TRBJ2-1	TGTGCCAGCAGCTTAAGCACGTCCAATGAGCAGTTCTTC	CASSLSTSNEQFF
TRBV2	few	-	TRBJ1-6	TGTGCCAGCAGTCCAACAGCGGCGCCCCTCCACTTT	CASSPTAAPLHF
TRBV11-2	-	-	TRBJ2-1	TGTGCCAGCAGCTTAGGTTCCGCGGGGAATGAGCAGTTCTTC	CASSLGSAGNEQFF
TRBV7-2	-	TRBD2	TRBJ2-5	TGTGCCAGCAGCTTGGGACTAGCGGGGGGGGAGACCCAGTACTTC	CASSLGLAGGETQYF
TRBV6-5	-	TRBD1	TRBJ2-5	TGTGCCAGCAGTTACGGGACAGGGGGATGGAAGACCCAGTACTTC	CASSYGTGGWKTQYF
TRBV27	-	TRBD1	TRBJ2-7	TGTGCCAGCAGTTTCCTACAGGGGGCGTACGAGCAGTACTTC	CASSFLQGAYEQYF